A selection of T cell receptor beta chains follows, all from one sample in a study of CD8+CD57+ T cells in acquired aplastic anemia. From the reads, TCRdb called clonotypes with MiXCR, one entry per CDR3 protein. The data contain roughly 250,000 distinct CDR3 sequences, 40% to 50% of them singletons. What was sequenced was sorted CD4+, CD8+, or CD8+CD57+ T cells (not recorded which) from PBMCs. The source is a human donor with aplastic anemia. Each CDR3 is given with its conserved first and last residue. The D gene is left open where the match is weak. Not every row has a clone size; where given, it reads once, few, many or a size class.

clone size	D gene	J gene	CDR3 length	V gene	CDR3 DNA	CDR3 protein
once	NA	TRBJ2-1	12	TRBV7-6	TGTGCCAGCGGCTTACTCCACAATGAGCAGTTCTTC	CASGLLHNEQFF
NA	TRBD2	TRBJ2-7	15	TRBV6-1	TGTGCCAGCAGTGACGACCTAGCGGACTCCTACGAGCAGTACTTC	CASSDDLADSYEQYF
NA	TRBD2	TRBJ2-7	14	TRBV24-1	TGTGCCACCAGCGGACTAGCGGCCCCTACCCAGCAGTACTTC	CATSGLAAPTQQYF
NA	NA	TRBJ1-1	13	TRBV15	TGTGCCACCAGCAGAGACAGGGCGACTGAAGCTTTCTTT	CATSRDRATEAFF
many	TRBD2	TRBJ2-3	16	TRBV20-1	TGCAGTGCTAGATCAGAAGGCGGGAGTCTGACAGATACGCAGTATTTT	CSARSEGGSLTDTQYF
few	NA	TRBJ1-1	20	TRBV5-4	TGTGCCAGCAGCTTGGGCCCAGGGTCTGGGTTTGCTTCTATGAACACTGAAGCTTTCTTT	CASSLGPGSGFASMNTEAFF
few	TRBD1	TRBJ2-7	14	TRBV20-1	TGCAGTGCTGGGGACAGCAGCGCCGCCTACGAGCAGTACTTC	CSAGDSSAAYEQYF
many	TRBD1	TRBJ2-7	15	TRBV11-2	TGTGCCAGCAGCTTCGGACAGGGGGCCTCCTACGAGCAGTACTTC	CASSFGQGASYEQYF
few	NA	TRBJ2-1	12	TRBV27	TGTGCCAGCAGTTTATCTGGGGGAGAGCAGTTCTTC	CASSLSGGEQFF
NA	NA	TRBJ1-6	15	TRBV7-6	TGTGCCAGCAGCTTAGCGAAGGGGGTAGATTCACCCCTCCACTTT	CASSLAKGVDSPLHF
few	NA	TRBJ2-5	11	TRBV20-1	TGCAGTGCGGCTAAGGGGGAGACCCAGTACTTC	CSAAKGETQYF
NA	NA	TRBJ2-1	15	TRBV19	TGTGCCAGTAGTATATCGGCTAACAACTACAATGAGCAGTTCTTC	CASSISANNYNEQFF
NA	TRBD2	TRBJ2-7	15	TRBV6-2/TRBV6-3	TGTGCCAGCATCCCCGGCGGGGGAAAGCGCGGCGAGCAGTACTTC	CASIPGGGKRGEQYF
NA	NA	TRBJ1-1	17	TRBV20-1	TGCAGTGCTAGAGATGCGGCCAGGGGAGAGGGCCACCCTGAAGCTTTCTTT	CSARDAARGEGHPEAFF
NA	NA	TRBJ1-1	13	TRBV9	TGTGCCAGCAGCGTAGGGGGGTACACTGAAGCTTTCTTT	CASSVGGYTEAFF
once	NA	TRBJ1-5	17	TRBV28	TGTGCCAGCAGTTTGGAACTAGCGGGGAATAGCAATCAGCCCCAGCATTTT	CASSLELAGNSNQPQHF
many	NA	TRBJ1-1	15	TRBV7-9	TGTGCCAGCAGCATACCGACAGAAATGAACGCTGAAGCTTTCTTT	CASSIPTEMNAEAFF
NA	TRBD2	TRBJ2-7	15	TRBV9	TGTGCCAGCAACCCGGCCCGGGGGGGGCATTACGAGCAGTACTTC	CASNPARGGHYEQYF
many	NA	TRBJ2-1	15	TRBV7-9	TGTGCCAGCAGCGACCCGGGTCAGAGGGACAATGAGCAGTTCTTC	CASSDPGQRDNEQFF
NA	NA	TRBJ1-2	13	TRBV5-1	TGCGCCAGCAGATGGGAGGAGAGCTATGGCTACACCTTC	CASRWEESYGYTF
NA	TRBD2	TRBJ2-1	16	TRBV7-9	TGTGCCAGCAGCTTAGCGGTAGCGGGGGTGTACAATGAGCAGTTCTTC	CASSLAVAGVYNEQFF
NA	NA	TRBJ2-3	14	TRBV7-2	TGTGCCAGCAGCTTAAGGCTGGGATCAGATACGCAGTATTTT	CASSLRLGSDTQYF
NA	TRBD2	TRBJ2-2	16	TRBV5-1	TGCGCCAGCAGCCCCCCCGAGACTAGCATTACCGGGGAGCTGTTTTTT	CASSPPETSITGELFF
few	NA	TRBJ1-5	14	TRBV30	TGTGCCTGGAGTGAGGGGTATAGCAATCAGCCCCAGCATTTT	CAWSEGYSNQPQHF
NA	TRBD1	TRBJ1-1	14	TRBV29-1	TGCAGCGTCACTCCGGGACAGGGGTACACTGAAGCTTTCTTT	CSVTPGQGYTEAFF
NA	TRBD1	TRBJ2-7	12	TRBV29-1	TGCAGCGTGGGGACAGGGGCATACGAGCAGTACTTC	CSVGTGAYEQYF
few	NA	TRBJ2-1	15	TRBV27	TGTGCCAGCAGTTTAGGGGGGGCCTCCTACAATGAGCAGTTCTTC	CASSLGGASYNEQFF
NA	NA	TRBJ2-2	14	TRBV20-1	TGCAGTGCTCCACAGATCCGGAACACCGGGGAGCTGTTTTTT	CSAPQIRNTGELFF
NA	TRBD1	TRBJ2-7	13	TRBV5-1	TGCGCCAGCAGTTGGGACAGGGGATACGAGCAGTACTTC	CASSWDRGYEQYF
NA	TRBD1	TRBJ2-7	20	TRBV7-6	TGTGCCAGCAGCTTAGGCCTGCTCAGTGGTGGGGACAGCGAATCCTACGAGCAGTACTTC	CASSLGLLSGGDSESYEQYF
NA	TRBD2	TRBJ2-3	16	TRBV7-8	TGTGCCAGCAGCTTAGCGGGACTAGGATCCTACAATGAGCAGTATTTT	CASSLAGLGSYNEQYF
many	NA	TRBJ1-2	15	TRBV14	TGTGCCAGCAGCCACCTACAGGGAACAAACTATGGCTACACCTTC	CASSHLQGTNYGYTF
many	NA	TRBJ2-7	15	TRBV25-1	TGTGCCAGCAGTGATCCTCTTCGTCAGCTTGACGAGCAGTACTTC	CASSDPLRQLDEQYF
once	NA	TRBJ2-5	12	TRBV10-3	TGTGCCATCAGTGAGTTACAAGAGACCCAGCACTTC	CAISELQETQHF
few	NA	TRBJ2-7	14	TRBV7-2	TGTGCCAGCAGCTTATCCCGGACAGACTACGAGCAGTACTTC	CASSLSRTDYEQYF
NA	NA	TRBJ2-3	13	TRBV20-1	TGCAGTGCCATAAGACAGTTCACAGATACGCAGTATTTT	CSAIRQFTDTQYF
few	NA	TRBJ1-6	14	TRBV15	TGTGCCACCAGCAGAGATCAACGGAATTCACCCCTCCACTTT	CATSRDQRNSPLHF
few	NA	TRBJ1-1	15	TRBV9	TGTGCCAGCAGCGTAGGATGGGGGAGAGGCACTGAAGCTTTCTTT	CASSVGWGRGTEAFF
NA	NA	TRBJ2-1	15	TRBV10-2	TGCGCCAGCAGTGAGTCGACTACGAATTACAATGAGCAGTTCTTC	CASSESTTNYNEQFF
many	TRBD2	TRBJ2-7	12	TRBV6-2/TRBV6-3	TGTGCCAGCAGCCTGCTGGGGGGGGAGCAGTACTTC	CASSLLGGEQYF
few	NA	TRBJ2-1	18	TRBV25-1	TGTGCCAGCAGTGAATTTGTTTTGATCAGCGTAGAAGACAATGAGCAGTTCTTC	CASSEFVLISVEDNEQFF
NA	NA	TRBJ1-2	10	TRBV10-3	TGTGCCATCAGTGATGAGGGCTACACCTTC	CAISDEGYTF
many	TRBD2	TRBJ2-3	14	TRBV6-2/TRBV6-3	TGTGCCAGCAACGGACTAGCCCACACAGATACGCAGTATTTT	CASNGLAHTDTQYF
NA	NA	TRBJ2-1	14	TRBV19	TGTGCCAGTAATCTAGGGGGAGTCCCCGCTGAGCAGTTCTTC	CASNLGGVPAEQFF
many	NA	TRBJ1-4	15	TRBV4-1	TGCGCCAGCAGCCAGGTGGACAGCGGGAATGAAAAACTGTTTTTT	CASSQVDSGNEKLFF
NA	NA	TRBJ1-1	14	TRBV7-2	TGTGCCAGCAGCTTATCCCTAGGGGACACTGAAGCTTTCTTT	CASSLSLGDTEAFF
NA	NA	TRBJ1-4	17	TRBV25-1	TGTGCCAGCAGTGAAAATTGGCCCTCAACAGGCGATGGAAAACTGTTTTTT	CASSENWPSTGDGKLFF
many	NA	TRBJ1-1	10	TRBV20-1	TGCAGTGCTAGGTACCAAGAAGCTTTCTTT	CSARYQEAFF
NA	NA	TRBJ2-5	16	TRBV7-9	TGTGCCAGCAGCTTATCATCCGGGGGGCAGGGGGAGACCCAGTACTTC	CASSLSSGGQGETQYF